This TCR beta chain emerged from a study of identical twins. General study points: With monozygotic twins, out-of-frame TCR alpha sharing exceeded what models estimated. Insertion counts were lower in abundant cord blood beta clonotypes, a trend that memory repertoires did not show.

Germline values: CDR1 SQVTM, CDR2 ANQGSEA. With 4 bases removed from V and 1 base from J, the gap between germline ends came to 11 bases. The CDR3 runs 14 residues. TCRdb re-called the 5' RACE reads with MiXCR, one entry per CDR3 protein. The sample records about 240,000 distinct CDR3 sequences, about 11% being singletons. This clonotype was observed a few times. Its specificity is unknown. The chain joins TRBV29-1 to TRBJ2-1; TRBD2 might be the D (6 bases). Sequencing input: memory T cells sorted from blood. The sequence came from a man aged 50 to 59 in good health. The CDR3 sequence: CSVGEGLSYNEQFF. As DNA, the CDR3 is TGCAGCGTTGGTGAGGGACTTTCCTACAATGAGCAGTTCTTC.